This record looks at one TCR beta chain sequence and its context. The trim removed 4 bases at V and 5 bases at J, leaving 0 bases unmatched. In germline, CDR1 is KGHSH, CDR2 LQKENI. The CDR3 totals 14 residues. As processed by the authors: Nucleated cell counts were estimated from reference gene primer amplification. Measured with immunoSEQ multiplex PCR; TCRdb has only the in-frame clones, and not every one. V and J calls and clone size follow that table, whereas D and trimming were derived from the DNA. Of fewer than 250,000 clones detected, about 88% appear once; the ten largest clones hold roughly 0.7%. This entry is derived from a study of blood T cell repertoires in COVID-19. For the study at large: Some COVID-19 samples were acute and others convalescent; all came from the United States, Italy and Spain.

The material sequenced was peripheral blood. This TCR derives from a man aged 40-49 years with acute or convalescent COVID-19. The chain employs TRBV18 and TRBJ1-4, with TRBD1 identical over 11 bases. The CDR3 DNA reads TGTGCCAGCTCACGGGACAGGGGGAATGAAAAACTGTTTTTT. Protein product: CASSRDRGNEKLFF.